The present entry profiles one T cell receptor beta chain with its context. Antigen specificity is unknown. The V gene end was trimmed by 0 bases and the J gene end by 3 bases; junction bases not matched to a gene: 8. The CDR3 length is 16 residues. Germline lookup yields CDR1 SGHRS and CDR2 YFSETQ. The sample comes from a study of lymphopenia after photon versus proton radiotherapy. Regarding the study as a whole: Post-nadir diversity loss with photons came from oligoclonal expansion, particularly CD8+ Temra cells.

TCRdb's table, derived via immunoSEQ multiplex PCR, lists solely in-frame clones and lacks some. Among 60,000 or so clones listed, roughly 87% were seen once. This clonotype was sampled from a man aged 80 or over with esophageal cancer. The V gene is TRBV5-1, the J gene TRBJ2-7; 8 nucleotides line up with TRBD2. This material consisted of peripheral blood, taken from a patient treated with proton-based radiotherapy. The CDR3 spells CASSLGLAGRDYEQYF. The DNA of the CDR3 is TGCGCCAGCAGCTTGGGTTTAGCGGGGAGAGACTACGAGCAGTACTTC. The whole variable domain, filled in from reference TRBV5-1 and TRBJ2-7, reads KAGVTQTPRYLIKTRGQQVTLSCSPISGHRSVSWYQQTPGQGLQFLFEYFSETQRNKGNFPGRFSGRQFSNSRSEMNVSTLELGDSALYLCASSLGLAGRDYEQYFGPGTRLTVT.